This TCR beta chain was sequenced in a study of blood T cell repertoires in COVID-19. TCRdb keeps only in-frame clones here, not all; method: immunoSEQ multiplex PCR. The data contain roughly 340,000 clones, around 87% of them singletons. The CDR3 loop spans 15 amino acids. Germline V gene sequence: CDR1 SGHAT, CDR2 FQNNGV. V gave up 1 base and J gave up 7 bases; unmatched junction bases: 5. The gene calls are TRBV11-2 and TRBJ2-1; TRBD2 aligns across 9 bases. The source is a woman between 50 and 59 years old with COVID-19, enrolled during active disease. Sample: peripheral blood. The CDR3, as DNA: TGTGCCAGCAGCTTAGTCTCTAGCGGGGCGAATGAGCAGTTCTTC. This translates into CASSLVSSGANEQFF.